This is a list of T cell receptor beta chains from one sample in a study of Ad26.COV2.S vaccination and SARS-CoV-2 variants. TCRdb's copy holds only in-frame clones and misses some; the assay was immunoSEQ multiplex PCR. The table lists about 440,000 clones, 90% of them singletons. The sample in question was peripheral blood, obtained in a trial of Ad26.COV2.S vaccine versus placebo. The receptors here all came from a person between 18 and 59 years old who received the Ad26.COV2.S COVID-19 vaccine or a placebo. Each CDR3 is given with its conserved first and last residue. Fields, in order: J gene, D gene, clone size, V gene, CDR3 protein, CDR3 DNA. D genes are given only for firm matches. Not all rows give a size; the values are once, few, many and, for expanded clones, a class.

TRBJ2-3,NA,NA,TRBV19,CASSPRQTNSTDTQYF,TGTGCCAGTAGTCCCCGACAGACTAATAGCACAGATACGCAGTATTTT
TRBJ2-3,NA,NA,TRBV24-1,CATAHAGSTDTQYF,TGTGCCACCGCACACGCGGGGAGCACAGATACGCAGTATTTT
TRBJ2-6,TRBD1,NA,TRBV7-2,CASSLGSGQVLTF,TGTGCCAGCAGCTTAGGTTCGGGACAGGTCCTGACTTTC
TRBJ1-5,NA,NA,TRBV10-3,CAISLTGFGQPQHF,TGTGCCATCAGCCTTACAGGGTTTGGTCAGCCCCAGCATTTT
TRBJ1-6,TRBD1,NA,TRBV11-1,CASSLSGTGNSPLHF,TGTGCCAGCAGCCTCTCCGGGACAGGGAATTCACCCCTCCACTTT
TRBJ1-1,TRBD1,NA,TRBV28,CASSPTGRIEAFF,TGTGCCAGCAGCCCGACAGGGAGAATTGAAGCTTTCTTT
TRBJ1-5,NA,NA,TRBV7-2,CASSQRGGNQPQHF,TGTGCCAGCAGCCAAAGGGGGGGCAATCAGCCCCAGCATTTT
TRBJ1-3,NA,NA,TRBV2,CASSEARTTGNTIYF,TGTGCCAGCAGTGAAGCGCGGACAACCGGAAACACCATATATTTT
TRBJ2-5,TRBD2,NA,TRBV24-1,CATSDRLAGQETQYF,TGTGCCACCAGTGATCGGCTAGCGGGACAGGAGACCCAGTACTTC
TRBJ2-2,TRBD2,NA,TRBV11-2,CASSFKLTSRTNTGELFF,TGTGCCAGCAGCTTCAAACTGACTAGCCGCACGAACACCGGGGAGCTGTTTTTT
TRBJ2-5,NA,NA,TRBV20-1,CSARGETQYF,TGCAGTGCCAGAGGAGAGACCCAGTACTTC
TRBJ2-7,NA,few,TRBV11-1,CASSLDSYEQYF,TGTGCCAGCAGCTTAGACTCCTACGAGCAGTACTTC
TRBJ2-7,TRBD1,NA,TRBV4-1,CASSQVFRGPPYEQYF,TGCGCCAGCAGCCAAGTTTTCAGGGGGCCCCCCTACGAGCAGTACTTC
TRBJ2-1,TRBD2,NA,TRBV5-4,CASSLPSGRAYNEQFF,TGTGCCAGCAGCTTACCTAGCGGGAGGGCCTACAATGAGCAGTTCTTC
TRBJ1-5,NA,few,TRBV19,CASSIAGANQPQHF,TGTGCCAGTAGTATAGCAGGGGCGAATCAGCCCCAGCATTTT
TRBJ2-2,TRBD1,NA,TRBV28,CASNLTPFGQGRNTGELFF,TGTGCCAGCAACCTAACCCCTTTTGGACAGGGGAGGAACACCGGGGAGCTGTTTTTT
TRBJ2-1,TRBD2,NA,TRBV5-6,CASSLLGGSSYNEQFF,TGTGCCAGCAGCTTGTTGGGGGGGAGCTCCTACAATGAGCAGTTCTTC
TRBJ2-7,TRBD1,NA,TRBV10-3,CAISPGTGGNEQYF,TGTGCCATCAGCCCCGGGACAGGGGGCAACGAGCAGTACTTC
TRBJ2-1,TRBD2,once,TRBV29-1,CSVEDGGDEQFF,TGCAGCGTTGAAGATGGGGGGGATGAGCAGTTCTTC
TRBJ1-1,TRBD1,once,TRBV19,CASSMEETGGLTEAFF,TGTGCCAGTAGTATGGAGGAGACAGGGGGTCTCACTGAAGCTTTCTTT
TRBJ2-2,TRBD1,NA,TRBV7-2,CASSGQDSRTGELFF,TGTGCCAGCAGTGGACAGGACTCTCGGACCGGGGAGCTGTTTTTT
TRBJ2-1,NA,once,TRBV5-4,CASSIPGVKGNEQFF,TGTGCCAGCAGCATTCCGGGAGTCAAAGGGAATGAGCAGTTCTTC
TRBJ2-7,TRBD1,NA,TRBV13,CASSVNRGSYEQYF,TGTGCCAGCAGCGTAAACAGGGGATCCTACGAGCAGTACTTC
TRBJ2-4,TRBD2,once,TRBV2,CASTPGLAGGRGKNIQYF,TGTGCCAGCACCCCGGGGCTAGCGGGAGGCCGAGGCAAAAACATTCAGTACTTC
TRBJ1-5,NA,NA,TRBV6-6,CASSYASYNQPQHF,TGTGCCAGCAGTTATGCCTCCTACAATCAGCCCCAGCATTTT
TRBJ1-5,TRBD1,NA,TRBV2,CASSLDRNSNQPQHF,TGTGCCAGCAGTTTGGACAGGAATAGCAATCAGCCCCAGCATTTT
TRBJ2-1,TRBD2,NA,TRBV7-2,CASSLPTSGTSYNEQFF,TGTGCCAGCAGCCTCCCCACCAGCGGGACCTCTTACAATGAGCAGTTCTTC
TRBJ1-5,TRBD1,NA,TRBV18,CASSPGQGAQPQHF,TGTGCCAGCTCACCCGGACAGGGGGCTCAGCCCCAGCATTTT
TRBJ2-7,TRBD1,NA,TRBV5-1,CASSMDRFIDEQYF,TGCGCCAGCAGCATGGACAGGTTTATCGACGAGCAGTACTTC
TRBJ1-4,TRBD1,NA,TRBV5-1,CASSVQGDKYEKLFF,TGCGCCAGCAGCGTCCAGGGGGATAAATATGAAAAACTGTTTTTT
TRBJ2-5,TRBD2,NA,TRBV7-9,CASSFTSGQETQYF,TGTGCCAGCAGCTTTACTAGCGGACAAGAGACCCAGTACTTC
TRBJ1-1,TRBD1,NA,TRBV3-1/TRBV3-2,CASSQARDSMNTEAFF,TGTGCCAGCAGCCAAGCTCGGGACAGTATGAACACTGAAGCTTTCTTT
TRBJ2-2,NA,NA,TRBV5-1,CASSFGRRDGELFF,TGCGCCAGCAGCTTTGGGCGCCGGGACGGGGAGCTGTTTTTT
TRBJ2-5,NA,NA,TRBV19,CASSGGPGPETQYF,TGTGCCAGTAGTGGGGGGCCGGGGCCGGAGACCCAGTACTTC
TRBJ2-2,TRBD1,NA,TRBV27,CASKQGVLFTGELFF,TGTGCCAGCAAACAGGGGGTTTTGTTCACCGGGGAGCTGTTTTTT
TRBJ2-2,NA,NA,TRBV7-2,CASSRNGRANTGELFF,TGTGCCAGCAGCCGGAATGGCAGGGCGAACACCGGGGAGCTGTTTTTT
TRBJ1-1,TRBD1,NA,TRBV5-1,CASSLGQGAFF,TGCGCCAGCAGCTTGGGACAGGGGGCTTTCTTT
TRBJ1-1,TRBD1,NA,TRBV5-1,CASSPGQGGETEAFF,TGCGCCAGCAGCCCGGGACAGGGAGGGGAGACTGAAGCTTTCTTT
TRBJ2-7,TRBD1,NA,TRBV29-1,CSVEVYGRGSYEQYF,TGCAGCGTTGAAGTGTATGGCAGGGGGTCCTACGAGCAGTACTTC
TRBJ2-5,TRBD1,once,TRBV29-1,CSVEVLLSGQGTQETQYF,TGCAGCGTTGAAGTCTTGCTCTCGGGACAGGGGACCCAAGAGACCCAGTACTTC
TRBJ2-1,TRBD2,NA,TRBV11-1,CASSGTSEQFF,TGTGCCAGCAGCGGGACTAGCGAGCAGTTCTTC
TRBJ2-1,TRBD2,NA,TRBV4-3,CASSQERERESEQFF,TGCGCCAGCAGCCAAGAGCGGGAGCGGGAGAGTGAGCAGTTCTTC
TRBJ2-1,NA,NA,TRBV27,CASSSRTVWDEQFF,TGTGCCAGCAGTTCCCGGACAGTATGGGATGAGCAGTTCTTC
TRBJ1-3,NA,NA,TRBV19,CASSPTVTGNTIYF,TGTGCCAGTAGTCCTACGGTCACTGGAAACACCATATATTTT
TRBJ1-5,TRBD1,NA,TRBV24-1,CATQQGLGNQPQHF,TGTGCCACCCAACAGGGGCTAGGCAATCAGCCCCAGCATTTT
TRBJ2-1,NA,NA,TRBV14,CASSQELASYNEQFF,TGTGCCAGCAGCCAAGAACTAGCCTCCTACAATGAGCAGTTCTTC
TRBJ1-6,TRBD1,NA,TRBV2,CASSEIRTGGNSPLHF,TGTGCCAGCAGTGAAATTAGGACAGGTGGAAATTCACCCCTCCACTTT
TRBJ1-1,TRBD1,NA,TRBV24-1,CATSPGGGTYTEAFF,TGTGCCACCAGCCCAGGGGGAGGGACCTACACTGAAGCTTTCTTT
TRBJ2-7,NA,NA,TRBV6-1,CASSERGVAYEQYF,TGTGCCAGCAGTGAACGAGGGGTGGCCTACGAGCAGTACTTC
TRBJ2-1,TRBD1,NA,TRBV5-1,CASSLRQGRGGEQFF,TGCGCCAGCAGCTTGAGACAGGGTAGGGGTGGGGAGCAGTTCTTC
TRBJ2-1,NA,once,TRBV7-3,CASSLTGGRSFNEQFF,TGTGCCAGCAGCTTAACCGGGGGGCGCTCCTTTAATGAGCAGTTCTTC
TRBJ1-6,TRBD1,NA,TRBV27,CASRTGGNSPLHF,TGTGCCAGCAGGACAGGGGGGAACTCACCCCTCCACTTT
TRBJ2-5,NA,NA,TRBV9,CASSVRGGETQYF,TGTGCCAGCAGCGTTAGAGGCGGGGAGACCCAGTACTTC
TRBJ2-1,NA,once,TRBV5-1,CASSLAASYNEQFF,TGCGCCAGCAGCTTGGCAGCCTCCTACAATGAGCAGTTCTTC
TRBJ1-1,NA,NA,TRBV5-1,CASSLAEPPFSTEAFF,TGCGCCAGCAGCTTGGCCGAACCTCCATTCAGCACTGAAGCTTTCTTT
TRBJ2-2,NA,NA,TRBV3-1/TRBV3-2,CASSLGGNTGELFF,TGTGCCAGCAGCCTCGGCGGAAACACCGGGGAGCTGTTTTTT
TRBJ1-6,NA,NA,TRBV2,CASLGRSNSPLHF,TGTGCCAGCTTGGGCAGGTCGAATTCACCCCTCCACTTT
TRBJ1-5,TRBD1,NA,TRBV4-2,CASSQDRTGDQPQHF,TGTGCCAGCAGCCAAGATCGGACAGGAGATCAGCCCCAGCATTTT
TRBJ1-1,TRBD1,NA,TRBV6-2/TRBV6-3,CASSPFQGARVNTEAFF,TGTGCCAGCAGTCCGTTTCAGGGGGCGAGGGTGAACACTGAAGCTTTCTTT
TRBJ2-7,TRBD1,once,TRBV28,CASSPGTGAYEQYF,TGTGCCAGCAGTCCCGGGACAGGTGCCTACGAGCAGTACTTC